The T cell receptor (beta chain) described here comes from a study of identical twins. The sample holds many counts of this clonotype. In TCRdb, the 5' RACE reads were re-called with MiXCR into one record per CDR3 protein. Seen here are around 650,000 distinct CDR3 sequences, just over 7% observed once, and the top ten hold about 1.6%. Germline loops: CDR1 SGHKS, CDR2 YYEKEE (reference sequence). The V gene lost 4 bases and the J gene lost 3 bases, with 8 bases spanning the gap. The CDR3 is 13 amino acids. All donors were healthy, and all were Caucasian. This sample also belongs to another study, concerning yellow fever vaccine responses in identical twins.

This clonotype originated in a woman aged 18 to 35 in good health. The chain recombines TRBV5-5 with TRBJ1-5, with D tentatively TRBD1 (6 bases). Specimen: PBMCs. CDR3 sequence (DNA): TGTGCCAGCAGCGGGGGGGCCAATCAGCCCCAGCATTTT. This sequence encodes CASSGGANQPQHF.